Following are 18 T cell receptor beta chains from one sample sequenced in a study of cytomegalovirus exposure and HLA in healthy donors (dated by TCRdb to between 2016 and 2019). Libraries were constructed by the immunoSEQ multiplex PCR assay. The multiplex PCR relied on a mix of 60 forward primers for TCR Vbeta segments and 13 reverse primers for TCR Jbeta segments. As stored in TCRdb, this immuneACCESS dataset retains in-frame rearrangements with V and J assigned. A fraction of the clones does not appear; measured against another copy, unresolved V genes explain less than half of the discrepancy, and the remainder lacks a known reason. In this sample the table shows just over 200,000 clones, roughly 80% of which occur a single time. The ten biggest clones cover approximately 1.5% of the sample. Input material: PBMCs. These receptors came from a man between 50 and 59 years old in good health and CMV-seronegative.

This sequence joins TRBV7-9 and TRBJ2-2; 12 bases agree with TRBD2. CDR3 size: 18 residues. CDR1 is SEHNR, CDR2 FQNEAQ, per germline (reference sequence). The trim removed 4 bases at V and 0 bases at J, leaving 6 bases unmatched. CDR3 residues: CASSSWTSGNSNTGELFF. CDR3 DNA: TGTGCCAGCAGCTCGTGGACTAGCGGGAATTCGAACACCGGGGAGCTGTTTTTT.

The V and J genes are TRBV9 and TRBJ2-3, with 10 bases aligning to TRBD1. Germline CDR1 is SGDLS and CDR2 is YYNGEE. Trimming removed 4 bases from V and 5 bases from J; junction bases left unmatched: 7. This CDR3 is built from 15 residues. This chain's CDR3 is CASSPLTGGIDTQYF. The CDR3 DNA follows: TGTGCCAGCAGCCCATTGACAGGGGGCATAGATACGCAGTATTTT.

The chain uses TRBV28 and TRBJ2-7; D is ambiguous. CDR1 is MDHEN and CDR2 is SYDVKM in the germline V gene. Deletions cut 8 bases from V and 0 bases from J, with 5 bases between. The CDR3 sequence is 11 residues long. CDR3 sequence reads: CASHSSYEQYF. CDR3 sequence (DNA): TGTGCCAGCCATAGCTCCTACGAGCAGTACTTC. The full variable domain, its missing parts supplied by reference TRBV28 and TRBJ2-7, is DVKVTQSSRYLVKRTGEKVFLECVQDMDHENMFWYRQDPGLGLRLIYFSYDVKMKEKGDIPEGYSVSREKKERFSLILESASTNQTSMYLCASHSSYEQYFGPGTRLTVT.

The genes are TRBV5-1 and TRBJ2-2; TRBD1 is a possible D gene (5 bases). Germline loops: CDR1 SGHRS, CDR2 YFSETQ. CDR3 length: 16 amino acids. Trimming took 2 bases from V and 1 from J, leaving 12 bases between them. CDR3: CASSLAGSGNTGELFF. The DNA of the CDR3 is TGCGCCAGCAGCTTAGCAGGGTCCGGGAACACCGGGGAGCTGTTTTTT.

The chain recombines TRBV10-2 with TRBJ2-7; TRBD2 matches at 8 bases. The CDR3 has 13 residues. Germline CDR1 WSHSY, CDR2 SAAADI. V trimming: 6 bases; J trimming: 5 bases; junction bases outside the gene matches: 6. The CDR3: CASRRAGVNEQYF. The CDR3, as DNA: TGCGCCAGCAGGAGAGCGGGAGTGAACGAGCAGTACTTC.

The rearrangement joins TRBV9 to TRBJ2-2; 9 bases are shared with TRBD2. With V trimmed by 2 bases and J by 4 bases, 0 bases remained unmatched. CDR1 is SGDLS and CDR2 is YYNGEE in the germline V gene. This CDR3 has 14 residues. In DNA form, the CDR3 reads TGTGCCAGCAGCGTGACTAGCGGCACCGGGGAGCTGTTTTTT. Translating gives CASSVTSGTGELFF.

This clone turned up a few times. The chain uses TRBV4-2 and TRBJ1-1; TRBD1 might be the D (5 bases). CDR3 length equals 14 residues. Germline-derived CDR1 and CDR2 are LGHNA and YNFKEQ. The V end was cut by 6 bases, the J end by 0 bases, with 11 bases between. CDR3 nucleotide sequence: TGTGCCAGCAGTACAAGGGGAATGAACACTGAAGCTTTCTTT. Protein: CASSTRGMNTEAFF.

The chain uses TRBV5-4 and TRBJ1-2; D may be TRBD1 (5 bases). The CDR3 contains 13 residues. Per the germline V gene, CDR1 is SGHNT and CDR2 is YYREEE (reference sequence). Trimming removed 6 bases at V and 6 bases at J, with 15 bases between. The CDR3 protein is CASTFGRADGYTF. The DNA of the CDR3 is TGTGCCAGCACCTTCGGCAGGGCGGATGGCTACACCTTC.

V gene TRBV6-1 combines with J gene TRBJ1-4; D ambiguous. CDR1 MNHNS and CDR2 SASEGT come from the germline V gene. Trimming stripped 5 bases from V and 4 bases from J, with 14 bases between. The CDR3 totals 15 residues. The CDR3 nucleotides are TGTGCCAGCAGTAGAAAGCCGGTCGTTAATGAAAAACTGTTTTTT. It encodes CASSRKPVVNEKLFF.

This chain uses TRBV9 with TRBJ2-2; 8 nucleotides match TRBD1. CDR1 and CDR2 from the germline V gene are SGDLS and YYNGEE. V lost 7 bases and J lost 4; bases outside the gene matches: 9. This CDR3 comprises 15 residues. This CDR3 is CASHLGTGLTGELFF. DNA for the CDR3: TGTGCCAGCCACCTCGGGACAGGCCTCACCGGGGAGCTGTTTTTT.

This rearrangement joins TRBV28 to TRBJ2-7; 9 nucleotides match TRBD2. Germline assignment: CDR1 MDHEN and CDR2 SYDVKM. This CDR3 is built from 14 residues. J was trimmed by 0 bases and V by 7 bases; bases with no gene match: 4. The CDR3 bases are TGTGCCAGCAAAACTAGCGGGTACTCCTACGAGCAGTACTTC. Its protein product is CASKTSGYSYEQYF.

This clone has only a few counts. The CDR3 region has the DNA TGTGCCAGCAGCGAGGCGCAGGGGGAGTTAAACACCATATATTTT. This codes for CASSEAQGELNTIYF. This chain joins TRBV6-6 and TRBJ1-3; 7 bases are shared with TRBD1. Losses at the gene ends were 6 bases for V and 6 bases for J; bases not matched to a gene: 11. Looked up from germline, CDR1 is MNHNY and CDR2 is SVGAGI (reference sequence). The CDR3 is 15 residues long.

The CDR3: CASSPTSLNTDTQYF. CDR3 in DNA: TGTGCCAGCAGTCCGACTTCGCTCAACACAGATACGCAGTATTTT. The V and J genes are TRBV28 and TRBJ2-3; no definite D call. Germline V gene sequence: CDR1 MDHEN, CDR2 SYDVKM. There are 15 residues in the CDR3. V was cut by 5 bases and J by 2 bases, with 14 bases left in between.

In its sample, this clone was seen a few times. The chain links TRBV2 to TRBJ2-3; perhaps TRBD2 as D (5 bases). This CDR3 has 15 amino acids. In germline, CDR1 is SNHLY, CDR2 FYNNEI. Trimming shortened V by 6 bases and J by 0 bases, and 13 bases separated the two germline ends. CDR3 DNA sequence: TGTGCCAGCAGGCCTCGACTATACAGCACAGATACGCAGTATTTT. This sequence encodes CASRPRLYSTDTQYF.

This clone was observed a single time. The CDR3: CASSRTGGARLGLSYEQYF. CDR3 sequence (DNA): TGTGCCAGCAGTAGGACAGGGGGCGCGAGATTAGGGCTCTCCTACGAGCAGTACTTC. The chain couples TRBV28 to TRBJ2-5; 11 bases fit TRBD1. The last part of the DNA fits TRBJ2-7 better; the J call may be wrong. CDR1 is MDHEN and CDR2 is SYDVKM in the germline V gene. This CDR3 has 19 amino acids.

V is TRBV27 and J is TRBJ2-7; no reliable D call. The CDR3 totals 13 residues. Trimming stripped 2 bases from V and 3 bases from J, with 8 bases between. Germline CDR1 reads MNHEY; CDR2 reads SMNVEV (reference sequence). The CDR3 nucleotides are TGTGCCAGCAGTTTAAACCCGCGCTACGAGCAGTACTTC. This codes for CASSLNPRYEQYF.

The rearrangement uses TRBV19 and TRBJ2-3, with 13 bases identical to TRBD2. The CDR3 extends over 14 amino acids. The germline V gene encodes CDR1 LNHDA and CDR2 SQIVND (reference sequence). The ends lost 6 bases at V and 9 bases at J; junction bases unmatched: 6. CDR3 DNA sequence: TGTGCCAGTAGACGGACTAGCGGGAGTAAGACGCAGTATTTT. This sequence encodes CASRRTSGSKTQYF. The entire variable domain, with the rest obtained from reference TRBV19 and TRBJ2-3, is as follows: DGGITQSPKYLFRKEGQNVTLSCEQNLNHDAMYWYRQDPGQGLRLIYYSQIVNDFQKGDIAEGYSVSREKKESFPLTVTSAQKNPTAFYLCASRRTSGSKTQYFGPGTRLTVL.

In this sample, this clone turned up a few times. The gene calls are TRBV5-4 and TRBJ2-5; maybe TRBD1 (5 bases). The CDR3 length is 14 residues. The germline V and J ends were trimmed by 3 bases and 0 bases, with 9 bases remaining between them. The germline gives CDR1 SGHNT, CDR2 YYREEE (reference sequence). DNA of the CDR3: TGTGCCAGCAGCTCCAGGGTGAACCAAGAGACCCAGTACTTC. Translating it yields CASSSRVNQETQYF.